The entry that follows covers one T cell receptor (beta chain) sequence. Its target antigen remains unknown. One base away there is no much larger clone; base qualities are not given. This sample is drawn from a study of OX40 agonist ivuxolimab in advanced cancers. For the wider study: Ivuxolimab was an agonistic, fully human IgG2 monoclonal antibody directed against OX40 (CD134), a costimulatory receptor. Intravenous ivuxolimab was administered to patients every 2 weeks at six dose levels: 0.01, 0.1, 0.3, 1.5, 3 and 10 mg/kg. Of the roughly 52 patients in dose escalation, approximately 20 had hepatocellular carcinoma, about 15 had melanoma, 9 had renal cell carcinoma and 9 had head and neck cancer. In the dose-escalation cohort, more than 80% of patients were male, and the mean age was around 65 years with a range of roughly 20 to 80. Prior anti-PD-1, anti-PD-L1 or anti-CTLA-4 therapy was permitted, and about 40% of dose-escalation patients had received checkpoint inhibitors. Partial responses were achieved by three dose-escalation patients, of whom one had hepatocellular carcinoma and two had cutaneous melanoma. Peripheral TCRbeta sequencing aimed to test whether ivuxolimab altered TCR sequence diversity and caused clonal T-cell expansion. The paper covers the monotherapy dose-escalation part of the phase I ivuxolimab trial, which included N of about 50 patients.

To sequence the TCRbeta CDR3 region, genomic DNA was isolated from the sorted cells. TCRbeta CDR3 regions were sequenced using the immunoSEQ Assay. The immuneACCESS repertoire file appears here via TCRdb, limited to in-frame rearrangements. These files lack a portion of the clones; in checked studies, under half of the deficit traces to unresolved V genes, and the cause of the others is not known. The sample has fewer than 90,000 clones on record, over 75% of them singletons. The top ten hold roughly 3% of the sample. The paper's findings and limits, for the study overall: Partial responders in the 0.1-3.0 mg/kg groups had among the lowest normalized peripheral clonal expansion, especially among CD8+ T cells. Clonal expansion of both CD4+ and CD8+ blood T cells was observed from baseline to week 6 at doses 0.1 to 3.0 mg/kg. Which antigens the clonally expanded peripheral T cells were specific for was not determined. After ivuxolimab, more expanded clones were found on average in CD8+ T cells than in CD4+ T cells. Low levels of normalized T-cell clonal expansion were also shown by some nonresponding patients.

The junction shows trimming of 7 bases on V and 0 bases on J, plus 15 bases between the germline ends. Including the terminal cysteine and phenylalanine, the CDR3 comprises 15 residues. The kept DNA is CDR3 alone, 45 bases in frame from the first base. For CDR1 and CDR2, the germline V gene (reference sequence) lists LNHDA and SQIVND. The trial excluded patients who had a history of autoimmune disease or were on systemic immunosuppression. Peripheral blood for TCR sequencing was collected from all dose cohorts at baseline, on cycle 4 day 1, and on cycle 7 day 1. The samples were drawn from a first-in-human, open-label, multicenter phase I dose-escalation trial of ivuxolimab. Adults with locally advanced or metastatic head and neck squamous cell, hepatocellular, melanoma or renal cell carcinoma were enrolled in the trial. Before TCR sequencing, CD4+ T cells and CD8+ T cells from peripheral blood were sorted into separate populations.

This sample comprised CD4+ or CD8+ T cells sorted from blood, obtained in a trial of the OX40 agonist ivuxolimab. The TCR sequence derives from an adult with an advanced solid tumor such as melanoma, head and neck, liver or kidney cancer. The sequence is built from TRBV19 and TRBJ1-2; perhaps TRBD1 is the D gene, with 6 bases matching. The CDR3 in this case is CASKEGDTANYGYTF. The bases read TGTGCCAGTAAAGAAGGGGACACGGCTAACTATGGCTACACCTTC.